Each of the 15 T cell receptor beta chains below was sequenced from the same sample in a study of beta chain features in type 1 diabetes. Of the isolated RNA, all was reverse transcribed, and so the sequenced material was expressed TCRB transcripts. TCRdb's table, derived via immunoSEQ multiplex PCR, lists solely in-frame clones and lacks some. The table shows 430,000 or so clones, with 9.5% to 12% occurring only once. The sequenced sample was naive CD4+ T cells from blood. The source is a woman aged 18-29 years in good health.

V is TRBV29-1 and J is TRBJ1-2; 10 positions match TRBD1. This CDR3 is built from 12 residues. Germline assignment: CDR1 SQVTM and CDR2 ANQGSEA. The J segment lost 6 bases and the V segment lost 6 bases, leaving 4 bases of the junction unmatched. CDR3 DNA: TGCAGCGTACGGGACAGGGGTGATGGCTACACCTTC. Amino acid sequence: CSVRDRGDGYTF.

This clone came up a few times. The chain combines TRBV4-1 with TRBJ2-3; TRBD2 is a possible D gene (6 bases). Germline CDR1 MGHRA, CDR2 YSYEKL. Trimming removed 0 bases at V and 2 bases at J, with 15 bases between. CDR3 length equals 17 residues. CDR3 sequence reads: CASSQEGRRVSTDTQYF. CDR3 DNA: TGCGCCAGCAGCCAAGAGGGACGGAGGGTATCCACAGATACGCAGTATTTT.

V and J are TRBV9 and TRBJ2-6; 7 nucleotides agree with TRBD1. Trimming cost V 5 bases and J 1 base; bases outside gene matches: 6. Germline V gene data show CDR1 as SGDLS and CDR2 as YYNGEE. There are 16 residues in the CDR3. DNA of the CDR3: TGTGCCAGCAGGCCGGGACAGCGGTCTGGGGCCAACGTCCTGACTTTC. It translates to CASRPGQRSGANVLTF.

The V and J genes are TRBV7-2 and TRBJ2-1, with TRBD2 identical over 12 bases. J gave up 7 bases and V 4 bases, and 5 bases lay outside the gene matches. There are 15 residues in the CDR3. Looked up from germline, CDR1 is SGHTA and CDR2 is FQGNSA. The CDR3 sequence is CASSYGLAGRNEQFF. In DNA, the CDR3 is TGTGCCAGCAGCTACGGACTAGCGGGGCGGAATGAGCAGTTCTTC.

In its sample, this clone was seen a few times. CDR3 protein: CASSSPRSGYGYTF. CDR3 DNA: TGTGCCAGCAGCTCGCCCCGAAGTGGCTATGGCTACACCTTC. The chain has TRBV5-4 and TRBJ1-2; D is undetermined. Germline lookup yields CDR1 SGHNT and CDR2 YYREEE (reference sequence). Trimming took off 3 bases at V and 4 bases at J, with 13 bases between the two ends. CDR3 length: 14 residues.

CDR3 bases: TGTGCCAGCAGCCCGGCGGGGGCCGCAGATACGCAGTATTTT. This codes for CASSPAGAADTQYF. The chain couples TRBV5-6 to TRBJ2-3, with a tentative D call TRBD2 (7 bases). CDR1 is SGHDT, CDR2 YYEEEE, per germline. Trimming stripped 4 bases from V and 4 bases from J, with 13 bases between. The length of the CDR3 is 14 residues.

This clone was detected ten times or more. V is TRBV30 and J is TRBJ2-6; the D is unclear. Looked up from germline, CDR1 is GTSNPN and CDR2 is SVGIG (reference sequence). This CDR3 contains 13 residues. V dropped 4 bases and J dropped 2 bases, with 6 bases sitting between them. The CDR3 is CAWKVAGANVLTF. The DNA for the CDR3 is TGTGCCTGGAAGGTGGCTGGGGCCAACGTCCTGACTTTC. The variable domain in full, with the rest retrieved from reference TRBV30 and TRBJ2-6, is SQTIHQWPATLVQPVGSPLSLECTVEGTSNPNLYWYRQAAGRGLQLLFYSVGIGQISSEVPQNLSASRPQDRQFILSSKKLLLSDSGFYLCAWKVAGANVLTFGAGSRLTVL.

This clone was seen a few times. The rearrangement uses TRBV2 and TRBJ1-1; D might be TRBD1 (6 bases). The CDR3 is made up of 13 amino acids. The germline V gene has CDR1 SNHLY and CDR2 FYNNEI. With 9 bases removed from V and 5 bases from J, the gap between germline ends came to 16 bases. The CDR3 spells CARGGNLGTEAFF. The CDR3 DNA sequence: TGTGCCAGAGGGGGAAATTTAGGGACTGAAGCTTTCTTT.

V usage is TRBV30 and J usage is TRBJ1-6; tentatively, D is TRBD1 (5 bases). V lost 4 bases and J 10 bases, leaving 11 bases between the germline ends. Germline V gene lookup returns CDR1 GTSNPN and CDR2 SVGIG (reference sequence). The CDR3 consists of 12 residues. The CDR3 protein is CAWKRGESPLHF. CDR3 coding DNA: TGTGCCTGGAAGAGGGGTGAGTCACCCCTCCACTTT.

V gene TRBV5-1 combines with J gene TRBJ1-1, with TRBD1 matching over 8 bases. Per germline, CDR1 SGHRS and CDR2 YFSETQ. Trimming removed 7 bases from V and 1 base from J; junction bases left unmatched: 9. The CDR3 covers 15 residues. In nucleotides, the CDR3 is TGCGCCAGCGCAGAATCAGGGGGCCGGAACACTGAAGCTTTCTTT. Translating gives CASAESGGRNTEAFF.

DNA of the CDR3: TGTGCCAGCAGCTTAGGTGGAGTTAGAGAAGAGACCCAGTACTTC. Translation: CASSLGGVREETQYF. The chain recombines TRBV7-6 with TRBJ2-5; D not certain. CDR1 and CDR2 (germline): SGHVS, FNYEAQ. This CDR3 comprises 15 residues. V gave up 1 base and J gave up 3 bases, with 12 bases separating them.

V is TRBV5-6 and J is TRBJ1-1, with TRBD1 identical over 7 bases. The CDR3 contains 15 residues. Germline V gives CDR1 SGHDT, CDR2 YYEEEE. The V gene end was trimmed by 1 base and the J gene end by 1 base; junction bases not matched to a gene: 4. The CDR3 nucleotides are TGTGCCAGCAGCTTGTTACAGGGGAGGAACACTGAAGCTTTCTTT. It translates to CASSLLQGRNTEAFF.

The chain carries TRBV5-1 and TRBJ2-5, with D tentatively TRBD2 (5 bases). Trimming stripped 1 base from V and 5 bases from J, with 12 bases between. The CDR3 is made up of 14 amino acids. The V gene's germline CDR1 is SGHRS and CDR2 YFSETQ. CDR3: CASSLSIGGETQYF. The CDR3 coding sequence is TGCGCCAGCAGCTTGTCTATAGGAGGCGAGACCCAGTACTTC.

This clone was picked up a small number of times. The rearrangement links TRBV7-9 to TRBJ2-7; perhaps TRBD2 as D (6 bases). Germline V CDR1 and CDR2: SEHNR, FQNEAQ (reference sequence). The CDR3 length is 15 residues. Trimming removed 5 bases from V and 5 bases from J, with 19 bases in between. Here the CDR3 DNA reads TGTGCCAGCAGCCAGGGACTTCCCCGCACCCACGAGCAGTACTTC. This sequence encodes CASSQGLPRTHEQYF.

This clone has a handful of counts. This chain's CDR3 is CASSFTGAGANVLTF. In nucleotides, the CDR3 is TGTGCCAGCAGCTTTACAGGAGCTGGGGCCAACGTCCTGACTTTC. The chain links TRBV7-9 to TRBJ2-6, with a tentative D call TRBD1 (5 bases). The CDR3 has 15 residues. The ends were cut back, 3 bases at V and 2 bases at J, with 8 bases in the middle. CDR1 is SEHNR, CDR2 FQNEAQ, per germline (reference sequence).